A single sample gave rise to the 20 T cell receptor beta chains below, sequenced in a study of blood T cell repertoires in COVID-19. Sequencing used immunoSEQ multiplex PCR; TCRdb keeps in-frame clones, though not all of them. This sample has 240,000 or so clones, with about 83% found just once. Input material: PBMCs or T cells enriched from blood (not recorded which). The receptors originated from a woman between 50 and 59 years old who had recovered from COVID-19.

The J gene is TRBJ2-7, the V gene TRBV2; D perhaps matches TRBD2 (5 bases). V dropped 7 bases and J dropped 2 bases, with 21 bases sitting between them. Germline loops: CDR1 SNHLY, CDR2 FYNNEI. This CDR3 contains 16 residues. CDR3: CASMFLAAKGPYEQYF. As DNA, the CDR3 is TGTGCCAGCATGTTCCTAGCCGCTAAGGGTCCCTACGAGCAGTACTTC. Supplemented by reference TRBV2 and TRBJ2-7, the full variable domain reads EPEVTQTPSHQVTQMGQEVILRCVPISNHLYFYWYRQILGQKVEFLVSFYNNEISEKSEIFDDQFSVERPDGSNFTLKIRSTKLEDSAMYFCASMFLAAKGPYEQYFGPGTRLTVT.

This rearrangement joins TRBV6-1 to TRBJ2-2; D call uncertain. The germline V gene has CDR1 MNHNS and CDR2 SASEGT. The CDR3 has 16 amino acids. V was shortened by 2 bases and J by 3 bases, with 13 bases between the two germline ends. The DNA for the CDR3 is TGTGCCAGCAGTGAATGGGTCGGGTCGGACACCGGGGAGCTGTTTTTT. This codes for CASSEWVGSDTGELFF.

The chain links TRBV6-5 to TRBJ2-7; weak D call: TRBD1 (5 bases). The CDR3 totals 13 residues. V was trimmed by 10 bases and J by 2 bases, leaving 15 bases between them. Germline-derived CDR1 and CDR2 are MNHEY and SVGAGI. This CDR3 is CATSKGMAYEQYF. Here the CDR3 DNA reads TGTGCCACCTCCAAGGGGATGGCCTACGAGCAGTACTTC.

The J gene is TRBJ1-5, the V gene TRBV28; D gene uncertain. Germline-derived CDR1 and CDR2 are MDHEN and SYDVKM. Trimming removed 4 bases from V and 4 bases from J, with 14 bases in between. The CDR3 consists of 15 residues. CDR3 nucleotides: TGTGCCAGCAGTTCGCAAGACGGGTGGAATCAGCCCCAGCATTTT. Translating it yields CASSSQDGWNQPQHF.

This clone came up once. This chain joins TRBV7-2 and TRBJ1-1; 7 bases agree with TRBD1. The germline V gene encodes CDR1 SGHTA and CDR2 FQGNSA. Trimming took 1 base from V and 10 from J; bases not matched to a gene: 12. The CDR3 is 15 residues long. This CDR3 reads CASSLGQGGPEGAFF. The CDR3 coding sequence is TGTGCCAGCAGCTTAGGACAGGGCGGCCCCGAAGGAGCTTTCTTT.

This sequence joins TRBV18 and TRBJ1-1; possible D gene TRBD1, 5 bases. Germline V gene data show CDR1 as KGHSH and CDR2 as LQKENI. V shed 3 bases and J shed 3 bases, with 14 bases lying between them. The length of the CDR3 is 15 residues. CDR3 region: CASSPPKTVDTEAFF. CDR3 in DNA: TGTGCCAGCTCACCTCCTAAGACAGTGGACACTGAAGCTTTCTTT. The full variable domain, its missing parts supplied by reference TRBV18 and TRBJ1-1, is NAGVMQNPRHLVRRRGQEARLRCSPMKGHSHVYWYRQLPEEGLKFMVYLQKENIIDESGMPKERFSAEFPKEGPSILRIQQVVRGDSAAYFCASSPPKTVDTEAFFGQGTRLTVV.

The chain recombines TRBV9 with TRBJ2-7, with TRBD1 matching 12 bases. Germline V lookup: CDR1 SGDLS, CDR2 YYNGEE. The CDR3 contains 16 residues. Trimming took 0 bases from V and 7 from J; bases not matched to a gene: 8. CDR3 amino acids: CASSVDPGTGGWEQYF. As DNA, the CDR3 is TGTGCCAGCAGCGTAGATCCCGGGACAGGGGGCTGGGAGCAGTACTTC.

This clone was found a few times. The chain uses TRBV7-9 and TRBJ1-2; weak D call: TRBD1 (5 bases). The germline V gene has CDR1 SEHNR and CDR2 FQNEAQ (reference sequence). Trimming left V 4 bases short and J 6 bases short, with 12 bases between. CDR3 length equals 13 residues. The CDR3 region has the DNA TGTGCCAGCAGCTCTAGGGGCGGCGATGGCTACACCTTC. As protein: CASSSRGGDGYTF.

J is TRBJ2-1 and V is TRBV27; the match to TRBD2 covers 13 bases. From germline, CDR1 is MNHEY and CDR2 SMNVEV (reference sequence). V was pared by 7 bases and J by 9 bases, with 9 bases of the junction left unmatched. The CDR3 covers 15 residues. In nucleotides, the CDR3 is TGTGCCAGCACCAAGGGACTAGCGGGAAGGAGTGAGCAGTTCTTC. It is translated as CASTKGLAGRSEQFF.

This chain links TRBV5-4 with TRBJ2-2; tentative D call: TRBD2 (6 bases). Trimming left V 0 bases short and J 7 bases short, with 10 bases between. This CDR3 has 14 amino acids. Looked up from germline, CDR1 is SGHNT and CDR2 is YYREEE (reference sequence). The CDR3 loop reads CASSLGLDGGELFF. In nucleotides, the CDR3 is TGTGCCAGCAGCTTGGGACTAGATGGCGGGGAGCTGTTTTTT. Complete variable domain (other parts from reference TRBV5-4 and TRBJ2-2): ETGVTQSPTHLIKTRGQQVTLRCSSQSGHNTVSWYQQALGQGPQFIFQYYREEENGRGNFPPRFSGLQFPNYSSELNVNALELDDSALYLCASSLGLDGGELFFGEGSRLTVL.

The chain links TRBV3-1 (or the pseudogene TRBV3-2) to TRBJ1-1; the D gene is possibly TRBD1 (6 bases). The germline V gene encodes CDR1 LGHDT and CDR2 YNNKEL (reference sequence). The CDR3 has 16 amino acids. Trimming removed 4 bases at V and 1 base at J, with 16 bases between. This CDR3 reads CASSPLGPGANTEAFF. In DNA, the CDR3 is TGTGCCAGCAGCCCCCTGGGGCCAGGGGCGAACACTGAAGCTTTCTTT.

This clone is a singleton in its sample. The rearrangement links TRBV7-9 to TRBJ2-2, with D tentatively TRBD1 (5 bases). Trimming took 0 bases from V and 4 from J, leaving 12 bases between them. The CDR3 sequence is 16 residues long. CDR1 is SEHNR, CDR2 FQNEAQ, per germline (reference sequence). The CDR3 nucleotides are TGTGCCAGCAGCTTAGCGCGCAGGGCCGCCACCGGGGAGCTGTTTTTT. It yields the protein CASSLARRAATGELFF. Looking up the rest from reference TRBV7-9 and TRBJ2-2 gives the full variable domain: DTGVSQNPRHKITKRGQNVTFRCDPISEHNRLYWYRQTLGQGPEFLTYFQNEAQLEKSRLLSDRFSAERPKGSFSTLEIQRTEQGDSAMYLCASSLARRAATGELFFGEGSRLTVL.

The CDR3 sequence is CASSLKWETYEQYF. CDR3 DNA: TGTGCCAGCAGTCTGAAGTGGGAGACCTACGAGCAGTACTTC. The chain joins TRBV28 to TRBJ2-7; D might be TRBD2 (5 bases). V gave up 5 bases and J gave up 2 bases, with 13 bases separating them. Germline V gives CDR1 MDHEN, CDR2 SYDVKM. The CDR3 has 14 amino acids.

The gene calls are TRBV5-6 and TRBJ2-5; no clear D. V was clipped by 4 bases and J by 0 bases, with 7 bases between them. The germline gives CDR1 SGHDT, CDR2 YYEEEE. The CDR3 runs to 13 residues. This CDR3 reads CASSRTDQETQYF. CDR3 in DNA: TGTGCCAGCAGCCGTACGGACCAAGAGACCCAGTACTTC.

The chain recombines TRBV30 with TRBJ2-3, with D perhaps matching TRBD2 (6 bases). With 3 bases removed from V and 3 bases from J, the gap between germline ends came to 16 bases. The CDR3 covers 15 residues. The germline V gene encodes CDR1 GTSNPN and CDR2 SVGIG (reference sequence). The CDR3 is CAWRGVGGSTDTQYF. The CDR3 DNA sequence: TGTGCCTGGAGAGGGGTAGGAGGGAGTACAGATACGCAGTATTTT.

Only one count was recorded for this clone. The chain links TRBV7-2 to TRBJ2-1, with 8 nucleotides matching TRBD2. The CDR3 loop spans 14 amino acids. V dropped 8 bases and J dropped 2; count of bases not matched to a gene: 5. The V gene's germline CDR1 is SGHTA and CDR2 FQGNSA. CDR3 amino acids: CASRGGGAYNEQFF. The CDR3 region has the DNA TGTGCCAGCCGGGGGGGAGGGGCCTACAATGAGCAGTTCTTC.

This clone came up once. The chain couples TRBV5-8 to TRBJ2-3; 13 nucleotides align to TRBD2. CDR1 SGHTS and CDR2 YDEGEE come from the germline V gene. The V and J ends lost 3 bases and 0 bases, in that order; junction bases with no gene match: 1. The CDR3 sequence is 16 residues long. The CDR3 coding sequence is TGTGCCAGCAGCTCGGGACTAGCGGGGAGCACAGATACGCAGTATTTT. This codes for CASSSGLAGSTDTQYF. The full variable domain, with the rest looked up from reference TRBV5-8 and TRBJ2-3, is EAGVTQSPTHLIKTRGQQATLRCSPISGHTSVYWYQQALGLGLQFLLWYDEGEERNRGNFPPRFSGRQFPNYSSELNVNALELEDSALYLCASSSGLAGSTDTQYFGPGTRLTVL.

This chain connects TRBV6-1 to TRBJ2-2; 11 bases fit TRBD2. V lost 3 bases to trimming and J lost 3 bases; unmatched junction nucleotides: 6. Germline CDR1 and CDR2: MNHNS and SASEGT. The CDR3 has 17 residues. CDR3 DNA: TGTGCCAGCAGTGACGCGCTGGGACTAGCGGACACCGGGGAGCTGTTTTTT. It encodes CASSDALGLADTGELFF.

This rearrangement joins TRBV7-2 to TRBJ1-2; maybe TRBD1 (5 bases). Germline V gives CDR1 SGHTA, CDR2 FQGNSA. The CDR3 extends over 16 amino acids. Trimming took off 0 bases at V and 7 bases at J, with 18 bases between the two ends. The CDR3 loop reads CASSLAGSQGRPGYTF. CDR3 in DNA: TGTGCCAGCAGCTTAGCGGGCTCGCAGGGTAGACCTGGCTACACCTTC.

DNA for the CDR3: TGCGCCAGCAGCCAAAAGAAGTGGGGGACAGACCGAGACACTGAAGCTTTCTTT. Protein product: CASSQKKWGTDRDTEAFF. The rearrangement links TRBV4-3 to TRBJ1-1, with TRBD1 identical over 7 bases. The CDR3 runs to 18 residues. Germline values: CDR1 LGHNA, CDR2 YSLEER. After removal of 2 bases from V and 3 bases from J, the junction contained 15 bases not matched to a gene.